A selection of T cell receptor beta chains follows, all from one sample in a study of blood T cell repertoires in COVID-19. Using immunoSEQ multiplex PCR, the repertoire was profiled, and TCRdb retains in-frame clones only, with some absent. The repertoire includes approximately 250,000 clones, approximately 87% of them detected once, and about 4.3% sits in the top ten. Sequencing input: peripheral blood. These TCRs come from a man in his 60s who had recovered from COVID-19. The CDR3 runs from the conserved cysteine through the conserved F or W. Fields, in order: D gene, clone size, J gene, CDR3 length, V gene, CDR3 DNA, CDR3 protein. D genes are given only for firm matches. Rows may omit the clone size; those that give it use once, few, many or a size class.

TRBD2	NA	TRBJ2-7	13	TRBV5-4	TGTGCCAGCACTCCTGGGGGGGGCTACGAGCAGTACTTC	CASTPGGGYEQYF
NA	NA	TRBJ1-2	14	TRBV18	TGTGCCAGCTCACAACATGCGGGGGACTATGGCTACACCTTC	CASSQHAGDYGYTF
TRBD1	NA	TRBJ1-6	15	TRBV19	TGTGCCAGTAGTTCCGACAGGGGGCTTAATTCACCCCTCCACTTT	CASSSDRGLNSPLHF
TRBD1	NA	TRBJ1-1	14	TRBV2	TGTGCCACGAACAGGGGTGGTGAACTCACTGAAGCTTTCTTT	CATNRGGELTEAFF
NA	NA	TRBJ1-1	13	TRBV7-8	TGTGCCAGCAGCGCAGGGCTTGGCACTGAAGCTTTCTTT	CASSAGLGTEAFF
NA	once	TRBJ2-1	14	TRBV9	TGTGCCAGCAGCGTTTTCGGTCAGGACAATGAGCAGTTCTTC	CASSVFGQDNEQFF
TRBD2	NA	TRBJ2-5	12	TRBV12-3/TRBV12-4	TGTGCCAGCAGTTTAACAGCGGGGGGCCAGTACTTC	CASSLTAGGQYF
TRBD1	NA	TRBJ1-5	15	TRBV3-1/TRBV3-2	TGTGCCAGCAGCCAAGGCGTGACAGGGAGTCAGCCCCAGCATTTT	CASSQGVTGSQPQHF
NA	NA	TRBJ2-2	14	TRBV3-1/TRBV3-2	TGTGCCAGCAGCCAAGGAGCGGGCGGCGGGGAGCTGTTTTTT	CASSQGAGGGELFF
TRBD1	NA	TRBJ2-7	16	TRBV5-1	TGCGCCAGCAGCTCAGCCGGGACAGGGCTTTGGTACGAGCAGTACTTC	CASSSAGTGLWYEQYF
NA	NA	TRBJ2-7	14	TRBV11-2	TGTGCCAGCAGCTTCGGTTCACTATCCTACGAGCAGTACTTC	CASSFGSLSYEQYF
TRBD1	few	TRBJ1-1	14	TRBV19	TGTGCCAGTAGTATCACAGGGGCGAACACTGAAGCTTTCTTT	CASSITGANTEAFF
NA	NA	TRBJ1-5	15	TRBV15	TGTGCCACCAGCAGAGCGGCGGACTCGGATCAGCCCCAGCATTTT	CATSRAADSDQPQHF
NA	NA	TRBJ2-1	18	TRBV30	TGTGCCTGGAGTGTACGCGCGGGACGATCCATCGGCGGCAATGAGCAGTTCTTC	CAWSVRAGRSIGGNEQFF
TRBD2	NA	TRBJ2-5	15	TRBV5-4	TGTGCCAGCAGCCCGGGGGGGATCGCTCAAGAGACCCAGTACTTC	CASSPGGIAQETQYF
NA	NA	TRBJ1-5	13	TRBV6-5	TGTGCCAGCACAGGGACATCGAATCAGCCCCAGCATTTT	CASTGTSNQPQHF